A selection of T cell receptor beta chains follows, all from one sample in a study of cytomegalovirus exposure and HLA in healthy donors. The data were produced by immunoSEQ multiplex PCR, yet TCRdb's version contains in-frame clones alone and is incomplete. The sample contains 150,000 to 200,000 clones, 70% to 80% of which appear only once. Sequencing input: PBMCs. Receptors were obtained from a woman in her twenties or thirties in good health and CMV-seropositive. CDR3s include the opening cysteine and the closing phenylalanine or tryptophan. The D gene is left open where the match is weak. Size tells how often a clone was seen (once, few, many) or the class of an expanded clone, and some rows leave it out.

V	J	size	D	DNA	CDR3
TRBV19	TRBJ2-2	.	.	TGTGCCAGTAGACCACAGGGAGGGATTTTAGGCGGGGAGCTGTTTTTT	CASRPQGGILGGELFF
TRBV19	TRBJ1-2	.	TRBD1	TGTGCCAGTAGTATCAGACAGGGGGCTCGGAACTATGGCTACACCTTC	CASSIRQGARNYGYTF
TRBV27	TRBJ2-7	.	.	TGTGCCAGCAGCCGCCGAAGGGGGGAGGGCCGGACCTACGAGCAGTACTTC	CASSRRRGEGRTYEQYF
TRBV19	TRBJ1-2	.	.	TGTGCCAGTAGTCCCCAAGACAGCTATGGCTACACCTTC	CASSPQDSYGYTF
TRBV28	TRBJ2-7	.	.	TGTGCCAGCAGTTTGACAGGTGCCTACGAGCAGTACTTC	CASSLTGAYEQYF
TRBV11-2	TRBJ1-1	.	TRBD1	TGTGCCAGCAGCCTTGACAGGGTCACTGAAGCTTTCTTT	CASSLDRVTEAFF
TRBV6-5	TRBJ2-5	.	TRBD1	TGTGCCAGCAGCTGGGACAGGGAGGAGACCCAGTACTTC	CASSWDREETQYF
TRBV5-1	TRBJ1-1	.	TRBD1	TGCGCCAGCAGCCTAACGCTAGGACAGGGGGCGGGCACTGAAGCTTTCTTT	CASSLTLGQGAGTEAFF
TRBV19	TRBJ2-7	.	TRBD1	TGTGCCAGTAGTCTCCACAGGGGTGTAGCCTACGAGCAGTACTTC	CASSLHRGVAYEQYF
TRBV15	TRBJ2-3	.	.	TGTGCCACCAGCAGAGATGCTAGTTACACAGATACGCAGTATTTT	CATSRDASYTDTQYF
TRBV5-1	TRBJ2-7	few	.	TGCGCCAGCAGCCGGGGGAGCTCCTACGAGCAGTACTTC	CASSRGSSYEQYF
TRBV5-1	TRBJ2-2	.	TRBD1	TGCGCCAGCAGCCCGGGACAGGGGGCATCCGGGGAGCTGTTTTTT	CASSPGQGASGELFF
TRBV10-3	TRBJ1-2	.	TRBD1	TGTGCCATCAGTGAAAGGGACAGGGAGAACTATGGCTACACCTTC	CAISERDRENYGYTF
TRBV9	TRBJ2-7	.	TRBD2	TGTGCCAGCAGCGGGGGACTAGCGGAGACCTACGAGCAGTACTTC	CASSGGLAETYEQYF
TRBV13	TRBJ2-4	.	TRBD1	TGTGCCAGCAGCTCAGGGACAGGGGAAAACATTCAGTACTTC	CASSSGTGENIQYF
TRBV27	TRBJ2-1	.	TRBD2	TGTGCCAGCAGTTTAGAGCGGGAGGGTTACAATGAGCAGTTCTTC	CASSLEREGYNEQFF
TRBV4-3	TRBJ1-2	.	.	TGCGCCAGCAGCCAAGATAGGACAGAGGCAGCGATCTATGGCTACACCTTC	CASSQDRTEAAIYGYTF
TRBV7-9	TRBJ1-2	.	.	TGTGCCAGCAGCTTCGGAGGGTCTAACTATGGCTACACCTTC	CASSFGGSNYGYTF
TRBV5-8	TRBJ1-5	.	TRBD1	TGTGCCAGCAGCTTGGGACAGGGGGTATGGGGCCAGCCCCAGCATTTT	CASSLGQGVWGQPQHF
TRBV28	TRBJ2-7	.	TRBD2	TGTGCCAGCAGTTTCGGGACTAGCGTTTCCTACGAGCAGTACTTC	CASSFGTSVSYEQYF
TRBV12-5	TRBJ2-1	once	.	TGTGCTAGTGGTTTGGTGCTTGGGGGGGGGCACCACAATGAGCAGTTCTTC	CASGLVLGGGHHNEQFF
TRBV7-9	TRBJ1-3	.	.	TGTGCCAGCAGCATACTGAGTTCTGGAAACACCATATATTTT	CASSILSSGNTIYF
TRBV7-2	TRBJ1-1	.	.	TGTGCCAGCAGCCAGTGGCGGGGTGAAGCTTTCTTT	CASSQWRGEAFF